The 22 T cell receptor beta chains below were found in one sample sequenced in a study of T cells in Graves' hyperthyroidism and ophthalmopathy. The source material, RNA transcripts, was used to amplify TCR beta CDR3 regions. HTBI primers were the set used in a first-round RT-PCR of the TCR CDR3. MiXCR, applied by TCRdb to the multiplex PCR reads, yields one record per CDR3 protein. Altogether about 400,000 distinct CDR3 sequences are present, 14% to 15% being singletons, with the ten largest covering less than 15%. Sequencing input: blood. These receptors originate from a man between 18 and 29 years old with Graves' ophthalmopathy.

V is TRBV5-1 and J is TRBJ2-3; 9 bases line up with TRBD2. The CDR3 totals 15 residues. Germline assignment: CDR1 SGHRS and CDR2 YFSETQ. Trimming cost V 4 bases and J 3 bases; bases outside gene matches: 6. CDR3 sequence (DNA): TGCGCCAGCAGCCTTAGCGGGAGAGGTACAGATACGCAGTATTTT. This gives the protein CASSLSGRGTDTQYF.

This clonotype was counted many times. The gene calls are TRBV12-3 or TRBV12-4 and TRBJ1-4; TRBD1 is a possible D gene (6 bases). CDR3 length: 13 amino acids. V was clipped by 10 bases and J by 8 bases, with 17 bases between them. The CDR3 sequence: CAISDGGHEKLFF. Here the CDR3 DNA reads TGTGCCATCTCGGATGGGGGGCACGAAAAACTGTTTTTT.

The chain carries TRBV4-1 and TRBJ2-7; D is possibly TRBD2 (6 bases). The CDR3 runs to 14 residues. Per the germline V gene, CDR1 is MGHRA and CDR2 is YSYEKL. V gave up 4 bases and J gave up 3 bases, with 13 bases separating them. CDR3 in DNA: TGCGCCAGCAGCCCGAGGGGAGGAAACTACGAGCAGTACTTC. Encoded protein: CASSPRGGNYEQYF.

This clonotype was seen ten or more times. V is TRBV6-1 and J is TRBJ2-7; 8 nucleotides line up with TRBD1. Germline V gives CDR1 MNHNS, CDR2 SASEGT. This CDR3 has 14 amino acids. After removal of 7 bases from V and 3 bases from J, the junction contained 8 bases not matched to a gene. The CDR3 sequence: CASTPDRGYYEQYF. In DNA, the CDR3 is TGTGCCAGCACTCCCGACAGGGGCTACTACGAGCAGTACTTC.

To note about this clonotype: The junction does not match germline at one end; this may be a read error. J is TRBJ2-5 and V is TRBV28; D may match TRBD1 or TRBD2 (5 bases each). CDR1 MDHEN and CDR2 SYDVKM come from the germline V gene. The CDR3 consists of 15 residues. This chain's CDR3 is CASSPYQLVGGPHSF. In nucleotides, the CDR3 is TGTGCCAGCAGTCCTTATCAATTGGTTGGGGGACCCCATTCCTTC.

The chain has TRBV27 and TRBJ2-1; 11 nucleotides line up with TRBD2. CDR1 MNHEY and CDR2 SMNVEV come from the germline V gene (reference sequence). Germline trimming cut 2 bases from V and 9 bases from J; bases unmatched to any gene: 6. The CDR3 is made up of 15 amino acids. The CDR3 sequence: CASSLLGLAAAEQFF. The CDR3 region has the DNA TGTGCCAGCAGTTTACTGGGACTAGCGGCCGCTGAGCAGTTCTTC.

This clonotype came up many times. The chain couples TRBV12-3 or TRBV12-4 to TRBJ2-7; D may be TRBD1 (5 bases). V was trimmed by 3 bases and J by 6 bases, leaving 9 bases between them. This CDR3 is built from 12 residues. The DNA for the CDR3 is TGTGCCAGCAGTTTCGTGACAGCCGAGCAGTACTTC. Translated, it gives CASSFVTAEQYF.

This clonotype was observed many times. The chain combines TRBV6-1 with TRBJ2-2; D is unresolved. The CDR3 contains 14 residues. V gave up 5 bases and J gave up 0 bases, with 7 bases separating them. The germline V gene has CDR1 MNHNS and CDR2 SASEGT. The CDR3 sequence: CASSRQTNTGELFF. DNA of the CDR3: TGTGCCAGCAGTCGGCAGACGAACACCGGGGAGCTGTTTTTT.

This clonotype showed up many times. The rearrangement uses TRBV18 and TRBJ2-7; either TRBD1 or TRBD2 may supply D (5 bases each). Per germline, CDR1 KGHSH and CDR2 LQKENI. This CDR3 contains 14 residues. Trimming shortened V by 2 bases and J by 3 bases, and 11 bases separated the two germline ends. The CDR3 is CASSPRDGGYEQYF. CDR3 in DNA: TGTGCCAGCTCACCAAGGGACGGAGGCTACGAGCAGTACTTC.

This clonotype was seen repeatedly, ten times or more. The chain links TRBV24-1 to TRBJ2-7; TRBD1 aligns across 8 bases. Trimming at V came to 9 bases and at J to 2 bases, leaving 8 bases not matched to a gene. CDR1 and CDR2 (germline): KGHDR, SFDVKD. The CDR3 length is 14 residues. The CDR3 region is CATGPGQAPYEQYF. CDR3 in DNA: TGTGCCACCGGGCCGGGACAGGCCCCCTACGAGCAGTACTTC.

The chain links TRBV14 to TRBJ1-5, with 8 bases that match TRBD1. Germline lookup yields CDR1 SGHDN and CDR2 FVKESK. This CDR3 is built from 17 residues. The V gene end was trimmed by 0 bases and the J gene end by 6 bases; junction bases not matched to a gene: 10. The CDR3 sequence: CASSQDTRTGHSQPQHF. The CDR3 DNA is TGTGCCAGCAGCCAAGATACACGGACAGGGCATAGTCAGCCCCAGCATTTT.

The CDR3 DNA reads as TGCAGTGCTAGCAGTTGGGACAGGGATAATCAGCCCCAGCATTTT. Its translation is CSASSWDRDNQPQHF. The V call is TRBV20-1, the J call TRBJ1-5, with 9 bases identical to TRBD1. CDR1 and CDR2 (germline): DFQATT, SNEGSKA (reference sequence). This CDR3 has 15 residues. V was clipped by 3 bases and J by 4 bases; unmatched bases: 7.

The V call is TRBV7-2, the J call TRBJ2-5; 15 bases agree with TRBD2. The J segment lost 4 bases and the V segment lost 5 bases, leaving 8 bases of the junction unmatched. The CDR3 totals 17 residues. Germline lookup yields CDR1 SGHTA and CDR2 FQGNSA. The CDR3 DNA reads TGTGCCAGCAGCGGATGGACTAGCGGGGGGGCACCAGAGACCCAGTACTTC. The encoded protein is CASSGWTSGGAPETQYF. The variable domain in full, with the rest retrieved from reference TRBV7-2 and TRBJ2-5, is GAGVSQSPSNKVTEKGKDVELRCDPISGHTALYWYRQSLGQGLEFLIYFQGNSAPDKSGLPSDRFSAERTGGSVSTLTIQRTQQEDSAVYLCASSGWTSGGAPETQYFGPGTRLLVL.

This clonotype appeared many times. The chain is built from TRBV2 and TRBJ1-2; D is undetermined. Trimming shortened V by 3 bases and J by 0 bases, and 11 bases separated the two germline ends. Germline values: CDR1 SNHLY, CDR2 FYNNEI. The CDR3 spans 15 residues. CDR3 loop: CASSELRDTNYGYTF. The CDR3 nucleotides read TGTGCCAGCAGTGAGCTGCGAGATACTAACTATGGCTACACCTTC.

V is TRBV7-9 and J is TRBJ2-1; 11 bases are shared with TRBD1. The V and J ends lost 5 bases and 0 bases, in that order; junction bases with no gene match: 3. Germline loops: CDR1 SEHNR, CDR2 FQNEAQ (reference sequence). The length of the CDR3 is 16 residues. The chain's CDR3 is CASSPGTGGSYNEQFF. In DNA, the CDR3 is TGTGCCAGCAGCCCCGGGACAGGGGGCTCCTACAATGAGCAGTTCTTC.

Many counts were recorded for this clonotype. The chain joins TRBV20-1 to TRBJ2-7, with TRBD2 matching 12 bases. The germline V gene has CDR1 DFQATT and CDR2 SNEGSKA (reference sequence). The junction had 6 bases not matched to a gene; V was cut back by 1 base and J by 2 bases. The CDR3 extends over 16 amino acids. The CDR3: CSARVTSGRPPYEQYF. The CDR3 DNA sequence: TGCAGTGCTAGAGTAACTAGCGGGAGGCCTCCCTACGAGCAGTACTTC.

This clonotype was picked up many times. The chain carries TRBV24-1 and TRBJ1-1; no firm D call. CDR3 length: 13 residues. V was trimmed by 0 bases and J by 5 bases, leaving 6 bases between them. In germline, CDR1 is KGHDR, CDR2 SFDVKD. As DNA, the CDR3 is TGTGCCACCAGTGATTTGGGGGAAACTGAAGCTTTCTTT. It codes for CATSDLGETEAFF.

This clonotype came up a few times. The CDR3 DNA sequence: TGCGCCATCTACACTGCAGGGGGAAATGGCTACACCTTC. Its translation is CAIYTAGGNGYTF. This chain connects TRBV10-2 to TRBJ1-2; 7 bases agree with TRBD1. Trimming at V came to 10 bases and at J to 6 bases, leaving 11 bases not matched to a gene. This CDR3 contains 13 residues. Per germline, CDR1 WSHSY and CDR2 SAAADI.

There are many counts of this clonotype. V usage is TRBV18 and J usage is TRBJ2-7, with D possibly matching TRBD2 (5 bases). Per the germline V gene, CDR1 is KGHSH and CDR2 is LQKENI. V was trimmed by 4 bases and J by 0 bases, leaving 10 bases between them. CDR3 size: 14 residues. The CDR3 nucleotides are TGTGCCAGCTCACGGGAGTTGGGCTCCTACGAGCAGTACTTC. Translating it yields CASSRELGSYEQYF.

Many counts were recorded for this clonotype. The V call is TRBV29-1, the J call TRBJ2-1; a possible D gene is TRBD1 (5 bases). The V end was cut by 8 bases, the J end by 3 bases, with 17 bases between. The CDR3 is made up of 14 amino acids. From germline, CDR1 is SQVTM and CDR2 ANQGSEA. CDR3 DNA: TGCAGCTTGCAGGGCCACTCCTTCTACAATGAGCAGTTCTTC. Its protein product is CSLQGHSFYNEQFF.

There are a few counts of this clonotype. In nucleotides, the CDR3 is TGTGCCAGCTCACCACGAGGAAGGGATAGCAATCAGCCCCAGCATTTT. Translation: CASSPRGRDSNQPQHF. The chain couples TRBV18 to TRBJ1-5, with no clear D. Germline V gene data show CDR1 as KGHSH and CDR2 as LQKENI. CDR3 length equals 16 residues. Trimming pared 1 base from V and 0 bases from J, leaving 10 bases between. Filled out from reference TRBV18 and TRBJ1-5, the complete variable domain reads NAGVMQNPRHLVRRRGQEARLRCSPMKGHSHVYWYRQLPEEGLKFMVYLQKENIIDESGMPKERFSAEFPKEGPSILRIQQVVRGDSAAYFCASSPRGRDSNQPQHFGDGTRLSIL.

This clonotype was counted many times. The rearrangement joins TRBV12-3 or TRBV12-4 to TRBJ2-7; a weak D match, TRBD2 (6 bases). The CDR3 loop spans 14 amino acids. Between the trimmed V and J ends, which lost 3 bases and 4 bases, there was a span of 13 bases. CDR3 sequence: CASSFGGADYEQYF. In nucleotides, the CDR3 is TGTGCCAGCAGTTTCGGAGGGGCGGATTACGAGCAGTACTTC.